The 18 T cell receptor beta chains below were found in one sample sequenced in a study of glioma-infiltrating T cells after dendritic cell vaccination. The data were produced by immunoSEQ multiplex PCR, yet TCRdb's version contains in-frame clones alone and is incomplete. The sample shows around 60,000 clones, approximately 89% of them seen only once. Time point reported: after dendritic cell vaccination, including at tumor progression/relapse. Sample: blood, taken after dendritic cell vaccination. These receptors all come from a human donor with glioblastoma.

The sample holds one count of this clone. This chain connects TRBV4-3 to TRBJ1-2; weak D call: TRBD1 (5 bases). Germline CDR1 LGHNA, CDR2 YSLEER. Trimming took off 1 base at V and 8 bases at J, with 14 bases between the two ends. The CDR3 length is 14 residues. As DNA, the CDR3 is TGCGCCAGCAGCCAAGTTAGGCAGGGCGCGGGCTACACCTTC. It specifies CASSQVRQGAGYTF.

V and J are TRBV9 and TRBJ2-7, with TRBD2 matching 7 bases. Germline CDR1 reads SGDLS; CDR2 reads YYNGEE. The CDR3 spans 16 residues. Losses at the gene ends were 3 bases for V and 5 bases for J; bases not matched to a gene: 14. In DNA form, the CDR3 reads TGTGCCAGCAGCGCCGGAACTGGCGGGAGTTTCCACGAGCAGTACTTC. Translation gives CASSAGTGGSFHEQYF.

This clone showed up just once. DNA for the CDR3: TGTGCCAGCACCCCGGGACAGGGCGTTAACTATGGCTACACCTTC. This translates into CASTPGQGVNYGYTF. The V gene is TRBV28, the J gene TRBJ1-2, with TRBD1 matching over 9 bases. After removal of 7 bases from V and 1 base from J, the junction contained 7 bases not matched to a gene. The CDR3 spans 15 residues. Germline CDR1 and CDR2: MDHEN and SYDVKM.

The chain recombines TRBV5-1 with TRBJ1-1; possibly TRBD1 for D (6 bases). Germline-derived CDR1 and CDR2 are SGHRS and YFSETQ. The CDR3 totals 15 residues. V was pared by 4 bases and J by 3 bases, with 16 bases between. This CDR3 is CASSLGHTKDTEAFF. CDR3 in DNA: TGCGCCAGCAGCCTGGGACACACAAAGGACACTGAAGCTTTCTTT. Full variable domain (outside the CDR3, taken from reference TRBV5-1 and TRBJ1-1): KAGVTQTPRYLIKTRGQQVTLSCSPISGHRSVSWYQQTPGQGLQFLFEYFSETQRNKGNFPGRFSGRQFSNSRSEMNVSTLELGDSALYLCASSLGHTKDTEAFFGQGTRLTVV.

This chain joins TRBV19 and TRBJ1-4; the match to TRBD1 covers 7 bases. Looked up from germline, CDR1 is LNHDA and CDR2 is SQIVND (reference sequence). J was trimmed by 7 bases and V by 5 bases; bases with no gene match: 13. The CDR3 sequence is 16 residues long. The CDR3 is CASSSPGQPGGEKLFF. CDR3 nucleotide sequence: TGTGCCAGTAGTTCCCCTGGGCAGCCAGGGGGTGAAAAACTGTTTTTT. Looking up the rest from reference TRBV19 and TRBJ1-4 gives the full variable domain: DGGITQSPKYLFRKEGQNVTLSCEQNLNHDAMYWYRQDPGQGLRLIYYSQIVNDFQKGDIAEGYSVSREKKESFPLTVTSAQKNPTAFYLCASSSPGQPGGEKLFFGSGTQLSVL.

CDR3 DNA: TGTGCCAGCAGCTTTGTGCGGGAGGAGGACGAGCAGTACTTC. This gives the protein CASSFVREEDEQYF. The rearrangement links TRBV13 to TRBJ2-7; 8 bases are shared with TRBD2. This CDR3 contains 14 residues. In germline, CDR1 is PRHDT, CDR2 FYEKMQ (reference sequence). The ends lost 3 bases at V and 5 bases at J; junction bases unmatched: 6. Full variable domain (missing parts from reference TRBV13 and TRBJ2-7): AAGVIQSPRHLIKEKRETATLKCYPIPRHDTVYWYQQGPGQDPQFLISFYEKMQSDKGSIPDRFSAQQFSDYHSELNMSSLELGDSALYFCASSFVREEDEQYFGPGTRLTVT.

The chain employs TRBV9 and TRBJ2-7; no firm D call. Germline assignment: CDR1 SGDLS and CDR2 YYNGEE. The CDR3 consists of 15 residues. The germline V and J ends were trimmed by 0 bases and 8 bases, with 18 bases remaining between them. CDR3 sequence: CASSVGSGDQWQQYF. The CDR3 bases are TGTGCCAGCAGCGTAGGAAGTGGAGACCAATGGCAGCAGTACTTC.

The gene calls are TRBV6-5 and TRBJ2-7, with D perhaps matching TRBD2 (5 bases). The V gene's germline CDR1 is MNHEY and CDR2 SVGAGI. The CDR3 spans 14 residues. Trimming stripped 5 bases from V and 5 bases from J, with 16 bases between. The DNA of the CDR3 is TGTGCCAGCAGTGTCGGACTCCAAATCGACGAGCAGTACTTC. As protein: CASSVGLQIDEQYF.

The J gene is TRBJ2-7, the V gene TRBV19; D unresolved. Trimming took 5 bases from V and 3 from J, leaving 5 bases between them. Germline V gene sequence: CDR1 LNHDA, CDR2 SQIVND (reference sequence). There are 11 residues in the CDR3. CDR3 DNA: TGTGCCAGTAGTCTCGGCTACGAGCAGTACTTC. It specifies CASSLGYEQYF.

The rearrangement uses TRBV30 and TRBJ2-1, with TRBD2 identical over 9 bases. CDR3 length: 12 amino acids. Germline values: CDR1 GTSNPN, CDR2 SVGIG (reference sequence). The trim removed 3 bases at V and 12 bases at J, leaving 6 bases unmatched. In DNA form, the CDR3 reads TGTGCCTGGAGCCTCGTTAGCGGGAGGCAGTTCTTC. It codes for CAWSLVSGRQFF.

This sequence joins TRBV19 and TRBJ1-1; a possible D gene is TRBD1 (6 bases). Germline V lookup: CDR1 LNHDA, CDR2 SQIVND (reference sequence). Between the trimmed V and J ends, which lost 7 bases and 4 bases, there was a span of 16 bases. CDR3 length equals 14 residues. CDR3 region: CASTSIDRSTEAFF. The CDR3 DNA follows: TGTGCCAGTACCTCGATTGACAGGAGCACTGAAGCTTTCTTT.

This sequence joins TRBV2 and TRBJ1-3; 7 bases map to TRBD1. Germline CDR1 reads SNHLY; CDR2 reads FYNNEI. J was trimmed by 3 bases and V by 6 bases; bases with no gene match: 11. The CDR3 is 16 amino acids. DNA of the CDR3: TGTGCCAGCAGACCCGGGACAGCCTCGATTGGAAACACCATATATTTT. Translation gives CASRPGTASIGNTIYF. Full variable domain (remainder filled in from reference TRBV2 and TRBJ1-3): EPEVTQTPSHQVTQMGQEVILRCVPISNHLYFYWYRQILGQKVEFLVSFYNNEISEKSEIFDDQFSVERPDGSNFTLKIRSTKLEDSAMYFCASRPGTASIGNTIYFGEGSWLTVV.

The rearrangement uses TRBV5-5 and TRBJ2-7; D call uncertain. CDR3 length: 12 amino acids. CDR1 and CDR2 from the germline V gene are SGHKS and YYEKEE (reference sequence). V dropped 4 bases and J dropped 5 bases, with 10 bases sitting between them. As DNA, the CDR3 is TGTGCCAGCAGCGCGGTTGTCCACGAGCAGTACTTC. This sequence encodes CASSAVVHEQYF.

The genes are TRBV9 and TRBJ2-2; 8 nucleotides align to TRBD2. The CDR3 runs to 17 residues. The V segment lost 1 base and the J segment 5 bases; nucleotides outside the gene matches: 10. The germline V gene encodes CDR1 SGDLS and CDR2 YYNGEE. CDR3 in DNA: TGTGCCAGCAGCGTAAGAGGGGACCCGGGAGGGACCGGGGAGCTGTTTTTT. This encodes CASSVRGDPGGTGELFF.

This clone was observed a few times. The V gene is TRBV5-4, the J gene TRBJ1-2, with 11 bases matching TRBD1. In germline, CDR1 is SGHNT, CDR2 YYREEE (reference sequence). The CDR3 sequence is 16 residues long. Unmatched junction bases numbered 10, after V lost 4 bases and J lost 5 bases. CDR3 loop: CASSPARTGGRYGYTF. The CDR3 bases are TGTGCCAGCAGCCCCGCAAGGACAGGGGGCAGGTATGGCTACACCTTC. The variable domain in full, with the rest retrieved from reference TRBV5-4 and TRBJ1-2, is ETGVTQSPTHLIKTRGQQVTLRCSSQSGHNTVSWYQQALGQGPQFIFQYYREEENGRGNFPPRFSGLQFPNYSSELNVNALELDDSALYLCASSPARTGGRYGYTFGSGTRLTVV.

The chain carries TRBV7-2 and TRBJ1-2; 8 nucleotides agree with TRBD1. The V gene end was trimmed by 8 bases and the J gene end by 3 bases; junction bases not matched to a gene: 5. CDR3 length: 13 residues. The germline V gene has CDR1 SGHTA and CDR2 FQGNSA. The CDR3 spells CASRGQGYYGYTF. The CDR3 bases are TGTGCCAGCCGTGGACAGGGCTACTATGGCTACACCTTC.

This clone was seen a few times. CDR3 region: CASSERIQDRETDTQYF. CDR3 sequence (DNA): TGTGCCAGCAGTGAGAGGATTCAGGACAGGGAAACAGATACGCAGTATTTT. J is TRBJ2-3 and V is TRBV2; 8 bases map to TRBD1. J gave up 3 bases and V 3 bases, and 11 bases lay outside the gene matches. Germline V CDR1 and CDR2: SNHLY, FYNNEI. This CDR3 region has 17 residues.

V is TRBV7-8 and J is TRBJ1-2; TRBD1 aligns across 7 bases. V lost 0 bases, J lost 2 bases, and 0 bases stayed unmatched. CDR1 SGHVS and CDR2 FQNEAQ come from the germline V gene. This CDR3 spans 14 amino acids. The CDR3 nucleotides read TGTGCCAGCAGCTTAGCGGGACAGAACTATGGCTACACCTTC. This sequence encodes CASSLAGQNYGYTF. The entire variable domain, with the rest obtained from reference TRBV7-8 and TRBJ1-2, is as follows: GAGVSQSPRYKVAKRGQDVALRCDPISGHVSLFWYQQALGQGPEFLTYFQNEAQLDKSGLPSDRFFAERPEGSVSTLKIQRTQQEDSAVYLCASSLAGQNYGYTFGSGTRLTVV.